This entry lists 12 T cell receptor beta chains sequenced from one sample in a study of CD8 T cells in Susac syndrome. RNA was extracted with the RNeasy kit, and a quantity of 0.5 to 1 ug was reverse transcribed using random hexamers. TCRdb ran MiXCR on the immunoSEQ multiplex PCR reads and lists one entry per CDR3 protein. The sample has about 140,000 distinct CDR3 sequences, roughly 94% seen once; the top ten hold about 0.18%. Source material: CD8+ T cells from PBMCs. Receptors originate from a human donor with Susac syndrome.

The genes are TRBV29-1 and TRBJ1-1, with D unresolved. Trimming removed 4 bases from V and 6 bases from J, with 6 bases in between. Germline-derived CDR1 and CDR2 are SQVTM and ANQGSEA. CDR3 length: 10 residues. CDR3 DNA: TGCAGCGTTGGTGTTGCTGAAGCTTTCTTT. Translation: CSVGVAEAFF.

This clonotype showed up just once. This sequence joins TRBV9 and TRBJ1-4; possible D gene TRBD1, 5 bases. This CDR3 is built from 15 residues. Germline loops: CDR1 SGDLS, CDR2 YYNGEE. The V end lost 4 bases, the J end lost 5 bases, and 15 bases lay between the germline ends. CDR3 coding DNA: TGTGCCAGCAGCCCGGGGGAGGCGTTAAATGAAAAACTGTTTTTT. This sequence encodes CASSPGEALNEKLFF.

This chain connects TRBV20-1 to TRBJ1-2; D uncertain. V lost 3 bases to trimming and J lost 5 bases, with 13 bases between them. Germline V CDR1 and CDR2: DFQATT, SNEGSKA (reference sequence). The CDR3 length is 13 residues. The CDR3 sequence is CSASLGYEYGYTF. The CDR3 DNA is TGCAGTGCTAGCCTCGGTTATGAGTATGGCTACACCTTC.

The genes are TRBV9 and TRBJ2-3; 7 nucleotides align to TRBD2. Germline V gene data show CDR1 as SGDLS and CDR2 as YYNGEE. The CDR3 spans 16 residues. The V segment lost 0 bases and the J segment 0 bases; nucleotides outside the gene matches: 4. The DNA for the CDR3 is TGTGCCAGCAGCGTAGAACTAGCGCGTAGCACAGATACGCAGTATTTT. Translated, it gives CASSVELARSTDTQYF.

The gene calls are TRBV12-3 or TRBV12-4 and TRBJ2-7, with 9 positions matching TRBD1. This CDR3 is 14 amino acids long. After removal of 7 bases from V and 2 bases from J, the junction contained 6 bases not matched to a gene. The CDR3 sequence is CASTPGQGPYEQYF. The CDR3 DNA follows: TGTGCCAGCACACCGGGACAGGGACCCTACGAGCAGTACTTC.

This clonotype has only one observation. The rearrangement links TRBV4-1 to TRBJ1-4; perhaps TRBD1 as D (5 bases). Germline lookup yields CDR1 MGHRA and CDR2 YSYEKL. The V and J ends lost 1 base and 5 bases respectively, with 14 bases between them. The CDR3 is made up of 16 amino acids. The CDR3 protein is CASSQAKTVTNEKLFF. Written as DNA, the CDR3 is TGCGCCAGCAGCCAAGCTAAGACAGTCACGAATGAAAAACTGTTTTTT.

The V call is TRBV6-5, the J call TRBJ2-7; 12 bases match TRBD2. V lost 5 bases, J lost 4 bases, and 6 bases stayed unmatched. The germline gives CDR1 MNHEY, CDR2 SVGAGI. There are 15 residues in the CDR3. CDR3 sequence reads: CASSLTSGSWYEQYF. In nucleotides, the CDR3 is TGTGCCAGCAGTCTGACTAGCGGGAGTTGGTACGAGCAGTACTTC.

CDR3 in DNA: TGTGCCAGCACGTACGATGCGGGTAGCACAGATACGCAGTATTTT. It translates to CASTYDAGSTDTQYF. The chain joins TRBV2 to TRBJ2-3, with a tentative D call TRBD2 (5 bases). The V end was cut by 7 bases, the J end by 0 bases, with 14 bases between. The CDR3 covers 15 residues. The V gene's germline CDR1 is SNHLY and CDR2 FYNNEI.

The chain uses TRBV5-6 and TRBJ2-7, with 7 bases that match TRBD2. Germline CDR1 SGHDT, CDR2 YYEEEE. The CDR3 consists of 15 residues. V dropped 1 base and J dropped 3; count of bases not matched to a gene: 7. The CDR3 reads CASSLLAETLYEQYF. The DNA of the CDR3 is TGTGCCAGCAGCTTGCTAGCGGAGACCCTCTACGAGCAGTACTTC.

The chain combines TRBV29-1 with TRBJ2-2, with D possibly being TRBD1 (5 bases). The CDR3 loop spans 14 amino acids. With 4 bases removed from V and 4 bases from J, the gap between germline ends came to 13 bases. Germline lookup yields CDR1 SQVTM and CDR2 ANQGSEA. The CDR3 loop reads CSVVKGIGTGELFF. The CDR3 DNA sequence: TGCAGCGTTGTAAAGGGGATTGGCACCGGGGAGCTGTTTTTT.

V and J are TRBV28 and TRBJ1-3, with D unresolved. Trimming pared 3 bases from V and 0 bases from J, leaving 12 bases between. Germline loops: CDR1 MDHEN, CDR2 SYDVKM. This CDR3 contains 16 residues. The CDR3 nucleotides read TGTGCCAGCAGTTTCAGGTCCTTTGTCTCTGGAAACACCATATATTTT. Encoded protein: CASSFRSFVSGNTIYF. Full variable domain (outside the CDR3, taken from reference TRBV28 and TRBJ1-3): DVKVTQSSRYLVKRTGEKVFLECVQDMDHENMFWYRQDPGLGLRLIYFSYDVKMKEKGDIPEGYSVSREKKERFSLILESASTNQTSMYLCASSFRSFVSGNTIYFGEGSWLTVV.

Only one count was recorded for this clonotype. The J gene is TRBJ1-2, the V gene TRBV2; D unresolved. The CDR3 spans 10 residues. V was pared by 3 bases and J by 7 bases, with 3 bases between. Looked up from germline, CDR1 is SNHLY and CDR2 is FYNNEI. CDR3 protein: CASSDGGYTF. As DNA, the CDR3 is TGTGCCAGCAGTGACGGTGGCTACACCTTC. The full variable domain, completed using reference TRBV2 and TRBJ1-2, is EPEVTQTPSHQVTQMGQEVILRCVPISNHLYFYWYRQILGQKVEFLVSFYNNEISEKSEIFDDQFSVERPDGSNFTLKIRSTKLEDSAMYFCASSDGGYTFGSGTRLTVV.